These T cell receptor beta chains were read from a single sample in a study of post-analysis software for immune sequencing data. Each CDR3 protein gets one entry after TCRdb re-called the PCR reads with MiXCR. The table has 500,000 to 600,000 distinct CDR3 sequences, 44% seen once. The specimen was blood. The receptor set was obtained from a girl aged 10 to 17 with multiple sclerosis. The CDR3 runs from the conserved cysteine through the conserved F or W. A D gene is named only where the DNA matches it firmly. Size is omitted from some rows. Given values are once, few, many or a class for expanded clones.

V,D,J,size,DNA,CDR3
TRBV12-3/TRBV12-4,.,TRBJ2-7,.,TGTGCCAGCAGTGTTTGGGGGTCCTACGAGCAGTACTTC,CASSVWGSYEQYF
TRBV12-3/TRBV12-4,.,TRBJ2-3,.,TGTGCCAGCAGTTTCCCGGGAAGGGGGACAGATACGCAGTATTTT,CASSFPGRGTDTQYF
TRBV12-3/TRBV12-4,TRBD2,TRBJ2-2,.,TGTGCAGGATGTCCGGGACTAGCCGAAACCGGGGAGCTGTTTTTT,CAGCPGLAETGELFF
TRBV15,.,TRBJ2-3,.,TGTGCCACCAGCAGTTACGCCTCTAGCACAGATACGCAGTATTTT,CATSSYASSTDTQYF
TRBV11-1,.,TRBJ1-1,few,TGTGCCAGCAGCCCCGGGCGGGTCGTGCGCACTGAAGCTTTCTTT,CASSPGRVVRTEAFF
TRBV12-3/TRBV12-4,.,TRBJ1-5,.,TGTGCCAGCAGTCCAAGCATCGATCAGCCCCAGCATTTT,CASSPSIDQPQHF
TRBV29-1,.,TRBJ2-6,many,TGCAGCGTTGAAAGAGCCTCTGGGGCCAACGTCCTGACTTTC,CSVERASGANVLTF
TRBV5-4,.,TRBJ1-4,.,TGTGCCAGCAGCTTGGAAGGCCTTAATGAAAAACTGTTTTTT,CASSLEGLNEKLFF
TRBV4-2,TRBD2,TRBJ2-1,.,TGTGCCAGCAGCCAAGATCCGGGCGGGAGGTGGTCCTACAATGAGCAGTTCTTC,CASSQDPGGRWSYNEQFF
TRBV27,TRBD2,TRBJ2-5,.,TGTGCCAGCGGATTTAGCGGGGGGCGGGTAGAGACCCAGTACTTC,CASGFSGGRVETQYF
TRBV6-1,.,TRBJ2-7,.,TGTGCCAGCAGATTTAGACAGGTACCCTACGAGCAGTACTTC,CASRFRQVPYEQYF
TRBV10-3,.,TRBJ1-2,.,TGTGCCATCAGGACCGGGACCGAGAACTATGGCTACACCTTC,CAIRTGTENYGYTF
TRBV29-1,TRBD1,TRBJ2-1,.,TGCAGCGTTCTCAGGCCAGGGGGCTCCCACAATGAGCAGTTCTTC,CSVLRPGGSHNEQFF
TRBV12-3/TRBV12-4,.,TRBJ1-2,.,TGTGCCAGCAGTTCCTCGATGGATGGCTACACCTTC,CASSSSMDGYTF
TRBV9,.,TRBJ2-1,.,TGTGCCAGCAGCGTCGCTCCCATCTCGTTGGGGAATGAGCAGTTCTTC,CASSVAPISLGNEQFF
TRBV7-9,.,TRBJ2-5,few,TGTGCCAGCAGCGCCTTGGGACTCCGCAAAGAGACCCAGTACTTC,CASSALGLRKETQYF